Included here is one T cell receptor (beta chain) sequence, with context. The antigen remains unidentified. This sample is drawn from a study of T cell responses to AZD1222 COVID-19 vaccine. Whole-study results and caveats: Spike-spanning, vaccine-associated CD4 TCRs were dominant at 160-218 and 743-854. Among the donors, most were white British and more were female, and clonal diversity was possibly underestimated. In the spike-specific TCR repertoire, nearly half reportedly target unmutated variant regions.

Clones were read by immunoSEQ multiplex PCR, and TCRdb kept only the in-frame ones, dropping some. The repertoire holds about 200,000 clones, with roughly 94% as singletons. The length of the CDR3 is 18 residues. Germline-derived CDR1 and CDR2 are KGHDR and SFDVKD. J was trimmed by 8 bases and V by 4 bases; bases with no gene match: 14. This receptor was obtained from an adult who received the MenACWY meningococcal vaccine as a control. V usage is TRBV24-1 and J usage is TRBJ2-1; TRBD2 matches at 12 bases. This specimen consisted of peripheral blood, obtained 28 days after the second dose of the MenACWY control vaccine. For the CDR3, the DNA is TGTGCCACCAGTGAGGGGGTTCTAGCGGGAGGGCCTACGGATGAGCAGTTCTTC. Translation: CATSEGVLAGGPTDEQFF.